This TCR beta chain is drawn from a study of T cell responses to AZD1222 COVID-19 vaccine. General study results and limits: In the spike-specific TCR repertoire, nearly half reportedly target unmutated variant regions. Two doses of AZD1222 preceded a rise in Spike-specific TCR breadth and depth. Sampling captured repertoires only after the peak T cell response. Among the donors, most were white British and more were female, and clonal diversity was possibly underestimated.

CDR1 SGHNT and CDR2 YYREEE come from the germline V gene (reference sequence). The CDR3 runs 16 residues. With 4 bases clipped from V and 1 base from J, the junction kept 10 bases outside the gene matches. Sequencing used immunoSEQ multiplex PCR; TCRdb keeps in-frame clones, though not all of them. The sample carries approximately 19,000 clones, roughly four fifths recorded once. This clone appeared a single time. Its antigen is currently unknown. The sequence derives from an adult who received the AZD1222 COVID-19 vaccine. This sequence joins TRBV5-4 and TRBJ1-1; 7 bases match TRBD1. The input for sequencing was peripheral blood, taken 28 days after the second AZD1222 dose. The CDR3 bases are TGTGCCAGCAGCCCAGGGGGAAGGACCGAGAACACTGAAGCTTTCTTT. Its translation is CASSPGGRTENTEAFF.